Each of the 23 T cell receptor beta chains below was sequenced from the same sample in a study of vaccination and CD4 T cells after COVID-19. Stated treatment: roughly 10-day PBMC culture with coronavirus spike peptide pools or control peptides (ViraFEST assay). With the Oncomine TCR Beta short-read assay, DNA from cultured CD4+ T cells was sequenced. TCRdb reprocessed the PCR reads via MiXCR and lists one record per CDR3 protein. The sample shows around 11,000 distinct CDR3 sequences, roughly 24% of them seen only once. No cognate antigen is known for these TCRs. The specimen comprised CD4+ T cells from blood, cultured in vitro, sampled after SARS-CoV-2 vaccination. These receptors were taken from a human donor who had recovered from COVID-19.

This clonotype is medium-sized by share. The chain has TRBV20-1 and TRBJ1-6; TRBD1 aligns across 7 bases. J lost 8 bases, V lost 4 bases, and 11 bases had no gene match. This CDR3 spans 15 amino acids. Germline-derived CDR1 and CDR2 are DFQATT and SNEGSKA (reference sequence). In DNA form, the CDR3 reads TGCAGTGCTACCCGACAGGGATCATGGTATTCACCCCTCCACTTT. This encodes CSATRQGSWYSPLHF.

The CDR3 nucleotides read TGTGCCAGCAGTCCCCCCAGCGGGAGGCCCTACAATGAGCAGTTCTTC. It translates to CASSPPSGRPYNEQFF. The chain couples TRBV28 to TRBJ2-1; the match to TRBD2 covers 9 bases. Trimming removed 5 bases from V and 2 bases from J; junction bases left unmatched: 7. From germline, CDR1 is MDHEN and CDR2 SYDVKM. This CDR3 is 16 amino acids long.

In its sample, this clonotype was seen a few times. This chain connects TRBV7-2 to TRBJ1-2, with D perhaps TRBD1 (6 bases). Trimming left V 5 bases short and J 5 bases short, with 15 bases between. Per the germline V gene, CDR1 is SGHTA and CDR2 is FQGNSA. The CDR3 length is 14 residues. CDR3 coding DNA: TGTGCCAGCAGCAACCAACAGGGCTGGTATGGCTACACCTTC. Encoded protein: CASSNQQGWYGYTF.

In nucleotides, the CDR3 is TGTGCCAGCAGTTTGGCCTCGGTGGCTACGGGCGAGCAGTACTTC. This gives the protein CASSLASVATGEQYF. The chain is built from TRBV28 and TRBJ2-1; no clear D gene. TRBJ2-7 matches the DNA end more closely, so the J call is doubtful. This CDR3 contains 15 residues. The germline V gene encodes CDR1 MDHEN and CDR2 SYDVKM.

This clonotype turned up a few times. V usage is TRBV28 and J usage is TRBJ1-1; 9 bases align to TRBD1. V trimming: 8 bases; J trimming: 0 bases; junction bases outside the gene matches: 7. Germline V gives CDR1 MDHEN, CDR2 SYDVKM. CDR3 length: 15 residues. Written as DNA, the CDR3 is TGTGCCAGCCCCCCCGGGACAGGGATGAACACTGAAGCTTTCTTT. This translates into CASPPGTGMNTEAFF. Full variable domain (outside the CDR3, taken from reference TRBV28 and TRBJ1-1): DVKVTQSSRYLVKRTGEKVFLECVQDMDHENMFWYRQDPGLGLRLIYFSYDVKMKEKGDIPEGYSVSREKKERFSLILESASTNQTSMYLCASPPGTGMNTEAFFGQGTRLTVV.

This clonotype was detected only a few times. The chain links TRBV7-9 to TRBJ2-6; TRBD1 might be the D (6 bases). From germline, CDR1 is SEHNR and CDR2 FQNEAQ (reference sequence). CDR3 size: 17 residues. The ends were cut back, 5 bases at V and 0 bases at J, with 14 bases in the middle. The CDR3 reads CASSPGHLSSGANVLTF. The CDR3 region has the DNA TGTGCCAGCAGCCCGGGACACCTCAGCTCTGGGGCCAACGTCCTGACTTTC.

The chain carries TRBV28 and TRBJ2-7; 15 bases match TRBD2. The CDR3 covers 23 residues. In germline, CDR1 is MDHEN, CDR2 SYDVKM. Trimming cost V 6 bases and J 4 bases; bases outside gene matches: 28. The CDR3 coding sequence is TGTGCCAGCAGACTAAGGACAGGGGGGTATCCGGGACTAGCGGGAGGCCTAAGATACGAGCAGTACTTC. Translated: CASRLRTGGYPGLAGGLRYEQYF.

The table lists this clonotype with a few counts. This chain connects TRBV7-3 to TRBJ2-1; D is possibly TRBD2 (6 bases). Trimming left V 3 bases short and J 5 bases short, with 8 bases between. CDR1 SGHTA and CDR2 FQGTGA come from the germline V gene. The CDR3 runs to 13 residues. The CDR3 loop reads CASSFGGNNEQFF. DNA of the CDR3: TGTGCCAGCAGCTTCGGGGGAAACAATGAGCAGTTCTTC.

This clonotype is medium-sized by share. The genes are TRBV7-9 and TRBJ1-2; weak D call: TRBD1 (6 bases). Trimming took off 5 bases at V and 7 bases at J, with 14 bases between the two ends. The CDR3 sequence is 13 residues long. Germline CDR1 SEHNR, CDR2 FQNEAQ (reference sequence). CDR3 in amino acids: CASSVQGSSGYTF. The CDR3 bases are TGTGCCAGCAGCGTACAGGGTTCCAGTGGCTACACCTTC.

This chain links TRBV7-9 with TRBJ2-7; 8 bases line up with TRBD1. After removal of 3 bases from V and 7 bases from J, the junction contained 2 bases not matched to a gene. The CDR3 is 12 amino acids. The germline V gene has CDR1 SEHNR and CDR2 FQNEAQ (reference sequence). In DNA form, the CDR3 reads TGTGCCAGCAGCTTGACAGGGGATGAGCAGTACTTC. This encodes CASSLTGDEQYF.

In DNA, the CDR3 is TGTGCCACCAGTGATTTGTGGGGAAGGGATGAGCAGTTCTTC. Its translation: CATSDLWGRDEQFF. This rearrangement joins TRBV24-1 to TRBJ2-1; D gene uncertain. Trimming pared 0 bases from V and 8 bases from J, leaving 10 bases between. The CDR3 runs 14 residues. Looked up from germline, CDR1 is KGHDR and CDR2 is SFDVKD.

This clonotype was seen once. The CDR3 coding sequence is TGTGCCATCGCCCGTGACAGGGACACGCAGTATTTT. Translation: CAIARDRDTQYF. The chain couples TRBV10-3 to TRBJ2-3, with 7 bases identical to TRBD1. CDR1 and CDR2 (germline): ENHRY, SYGVKD. This CDR3 region has 12 residues. V lost 8 bases and J lost 9; bases outside the gene matches: 8.

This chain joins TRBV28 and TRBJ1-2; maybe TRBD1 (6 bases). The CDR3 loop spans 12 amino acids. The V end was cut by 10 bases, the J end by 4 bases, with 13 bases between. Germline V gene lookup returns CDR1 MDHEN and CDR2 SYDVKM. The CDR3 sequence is CAIQGTLYGYTF. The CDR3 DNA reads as TGTGCCATCCAGGGGACCCTCTATGGCTACACCTTC.

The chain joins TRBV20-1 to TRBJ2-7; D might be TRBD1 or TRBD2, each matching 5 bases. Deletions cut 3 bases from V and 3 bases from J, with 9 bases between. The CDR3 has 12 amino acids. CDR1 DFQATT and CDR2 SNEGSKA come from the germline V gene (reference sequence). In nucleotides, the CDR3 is TGCAGTGCTAGGGTGGGGGACTACGAGCAGTACTTC. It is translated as CSARVGDYEQYF.

Here the CDR3 reads CASSPPKGGGHPQPQHF. In nucleotides, the CDR3 is TGTGCCAGCTCACCACCTAAGGGAGGGGGCCACCCTCAGCCCCAGCATTTT. This chain joins TRBV18 and TRBJ1-5, with 7 bases aligning to TRBD1. This CDR3 is 17 amino acids long. The V segment lost 0 bases and the J segment 6 bases; nucleotides outside the gene matches: 11. Germline values: CDR1 KGHSH, CDR2 LQKENI.

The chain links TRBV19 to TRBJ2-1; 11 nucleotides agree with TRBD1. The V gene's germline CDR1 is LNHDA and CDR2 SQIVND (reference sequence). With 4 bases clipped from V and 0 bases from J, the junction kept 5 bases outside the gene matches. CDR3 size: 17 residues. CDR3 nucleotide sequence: TGTGCCAGTAGTACAGGGACAGGGGGTAGCTCCTACAATGAGCAGTTCTTC. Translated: CASSTGTGGSSYNEQFF.

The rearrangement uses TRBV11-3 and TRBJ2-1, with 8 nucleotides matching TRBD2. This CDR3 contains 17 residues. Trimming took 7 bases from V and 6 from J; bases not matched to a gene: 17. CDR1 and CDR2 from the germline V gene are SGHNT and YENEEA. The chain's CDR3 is CASTTFDRRGAPNEQFF. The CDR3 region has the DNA TGTGCCAGCACCACATTTGATAGGCGGGGGGCACCCAATGAGCAGTTCTTC.

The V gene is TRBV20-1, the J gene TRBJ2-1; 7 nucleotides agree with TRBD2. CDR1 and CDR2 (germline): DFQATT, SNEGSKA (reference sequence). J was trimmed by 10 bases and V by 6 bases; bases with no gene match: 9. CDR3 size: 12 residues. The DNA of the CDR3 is TGCAGTGCCCCATGGCGGGGGAGCGAGCAGTTCTTC. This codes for CSAPWRGSEQFF.

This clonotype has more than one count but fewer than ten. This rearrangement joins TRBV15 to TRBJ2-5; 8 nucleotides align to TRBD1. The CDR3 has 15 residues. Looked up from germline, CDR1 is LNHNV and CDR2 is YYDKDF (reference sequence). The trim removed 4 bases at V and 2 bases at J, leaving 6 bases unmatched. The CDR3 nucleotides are TGTGCCACCAGCAAATATACAGGGGGTCAAGAGACCCAGTACTTC. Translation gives CATSKYTGGQETQYF.

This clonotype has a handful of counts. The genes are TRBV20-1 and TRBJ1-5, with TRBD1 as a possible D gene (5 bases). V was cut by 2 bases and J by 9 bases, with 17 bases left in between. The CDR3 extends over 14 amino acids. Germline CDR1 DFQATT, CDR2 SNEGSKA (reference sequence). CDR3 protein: CSARPPGGRGPQHF. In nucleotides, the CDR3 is TGCAGTGCTAGACCACCCGGGGGACGGGGGCCCCAGCATTTT.

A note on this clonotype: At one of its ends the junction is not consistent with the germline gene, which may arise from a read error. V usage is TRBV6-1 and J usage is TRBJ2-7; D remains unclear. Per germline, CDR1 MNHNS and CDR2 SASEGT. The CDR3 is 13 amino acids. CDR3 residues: CASSQDLGTEQYF. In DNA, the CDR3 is TGCGCCAGCAGCCAAGATCTAGGTACCGAGCAGTACTTC.

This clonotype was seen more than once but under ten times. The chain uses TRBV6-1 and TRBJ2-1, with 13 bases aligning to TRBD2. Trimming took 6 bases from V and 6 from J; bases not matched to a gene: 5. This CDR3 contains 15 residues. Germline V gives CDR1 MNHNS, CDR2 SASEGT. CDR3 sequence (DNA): TGTGCCAGCAGCGCCAGGACTAGCGGGGGCAATGAGCAGTTCTTC. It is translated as CASSARTSGGNEQFF.

The CDR3 protein is CASQSPGARHGEQFF. The DNA for the CDR3 is TGTGCCAGCCAATCGCCTGGTGCGCGGCATGGTGAGCAGTTCTTC. The chain uses TRBV28 and TRBJ2-1; unclear D gene. V lost 8 bases and J lost 9, with 23 bases in between. The CDR3 length is 15 residues. Germline CDR1 and CDR2: MDHEN and SYDVKM. The variable domain in full, completed from reference TRBV28 and TRBJ2-1, reads DVKVTQSSRYLVKRTGEKVFLECVQDMDHENMFWYRQDPGLGLRLIYFSYDVKMKEKGDIPEGYSVSREKKERFSLILESASTNQTSMYLCASQSPGARHGEQFFGPGTRLTVL.